This is a list of T cell receptor beta chains from one sample in a study of blood T cell repertoires in COVID-19. This table comes from immunoSEQ multiplex PCR, and its TCRdb copy is limited to in-frame clones, with some not included. The sample has some 100,000 clones; around 88% are singletons. The specimen sequenced was peripheral blood. These receptors originate from a man in his forties or fifties with COVID-19, enrolled during active disease. Each CDR3 is given with its conserved first and last residue. A D gene is named only where the DNA matches it firmly. Where a row states a size, it is once, few, many or the class of an expanded clone; other rows omit it.

TRBJ1-2	NA	NA	TRBV13	TGTGCCAGCAGCCCACGCGAGGGCAGGCGCAATAACTATGGCTACACCTTC	CASSPREGRRNNYGYTF
TRBJ1-4	NA	NA	TRBV3-1/TRBV3-2	TGTGCCAGCAGCCAACGTGTTAGTAATGAAAAACTGTTTTTT	CASSQRVSNEKLFF
TRBJ1-1	NA	NA	TRBV3-1/TRBV3-2	TGTGCCAGCAGCCAAGTAAACTTTGAAGCTTTCTTT	CASSQVNFEAFF
TRBJ2-1	NA	NA	TRBV20-1	TGCAGTGCTCCCCCCCCCGCGACAGGGTTCTTC	CSAPPPATGFF
TRBJ2-1	NA	few	TRBV7-3	TGTGCCAGCAAAACAGGGATTTTGGATGAGCAGTTCTTC	CASKTGILDEQFF
TRBJ1-2	NA	NA	TRBV3-1/TRBV3-2	TGTGCCAGCAGCAAACCGGGACACCAGTTCTATGGCTACACCTTC	CASSKPGHQFYGYTF
TRBJ1-3	TRBD1	once	TRBV25-1	TGTGCCAGCAGTGACAAAACAGGGGACTCTGGAAACACCATATATTTT	CASSDKTGDSGNTIYF
TRBJ2-5	TRBD1	NA	TRBV7-7	TGTGCTAGCAGCCAGGGACAGGGGGAGACCCAGTACTTC	CASSQGQGETQYF
TRBJ2-1	TRBD1	NA	TRBV5-1	TGCGCCAGCAGCTTGATGGGACAGGGGGTGACCCTTTACAATAAGCAGTTCTTC	CASSLMGQGVTLYNKQFF
TRBJ2-1	TRBD2	NA	TRBV4-2	TGTGCCAGCAGCCATGATGACTACGGACTAGCGGGGGGGGATGAGCAGTTCTTC	CASSHDDYGLAGGDEQFF
TRBJ1-1	NA	NA	TRBV3-1/TRBV3-2	TGTGCCAGCAGCCAAGATCAGGTTACTTCTGAAGCTTTCTTT	CASSQDQVTSEAFF
TRBJ1-1	NA	once	TRBV18	TGTGCCAGCTCACCAAGGGGCTTTGGCACTGAAGCTTTCTTT	CASSPRGFGTEAFF
TRBJ2-1	TRBD2	many	TRBV11-2	TGTGCCAGCAGCTTTTCATTTGGACTAGCCAGCGATGAGCAGTTCTTC	CASSFSFGLASDEQFF
TRBJ1-1	NA	NA	TRBV12-3/TRBV12-4	TGTGCCAGCACCCCGGGGGGGAGAGGTGAAGCTTTCTTT	CASTPGGRGEAFF
TRBJ1-3	NA	NA	TRBV9	TGTGCCAGCAGCGTTACAGACAGGCGCTCTGGAAACACCATATATTTT	CASSVTDRRSGNTIYF
TRBJ1-3	NA	NA	TRBV12-3/TRBV12-4	TGTGCCAGCAGTTTCTTTACTAACGGAGTCATATATTTT	CASSFFTNGVIYF
TRBJ2-1	NA	NA	TRBV5-1	TGCGCCAGCAGCTTGGCTATCGGGGGAAACTCCTACAATGAGCAGTTCTTC	CASSLAIGGNSYNEQFF
TRBJ1-4	TRBD1	NA	TRBV28	TGTGCCAGCAGTTCAGGGACAGGGTTATTTCGAGAAAAACTGTTTTTT	CASSSGTGLFREKLFF
TRBJ2-1	NA	NA	TRBV28	TGTGCCAGCAGTTTTGGCCGCCAGAGGCCGCCTAGCTCCTACAATGAGCAGTTCTTC	CASSFGRQRPPSSYNEQFF
TRBJ2-5	NA	NA	TRBV30	TGTGCCTGGAGTGTCCTTTCGGAGACCCAGTACTTC	CAWSVLSETQYF
TRBJ1-3	NA	once	TRBV14	TGTGCCAGCAGCCAAGTACTGGGCTGGTCCGGAAACACCATATATTTT	CASSQVLGWSGNTIYF
TRBJ1-1	NA	NA	TRBV10-3	TGTGCCATCAGCCGAATTGGACGGGAGAACACTGAAGCTTTCTTT	CAISRIGRENTEAFF
TRBJ2-7	NA	NA	TRBV7-9	TGTGCCAGCAGCTCCGGGAGAGCCTACGAGCAGTACTTC	CASSSGRAYEQYF
TRBJ2-7	NA	NA	TRBV19	TGTGCCAGTAGTACCTTGCGAGACCGGAGTTACGAGCAGTACTTC	CASSTLRDRSYEQYF
TRBJ1-3	TRBD1	NA	TRBV25-1	TGTGCCAGCAGTGCGTGGACAGGGCCCTCTGGAAACACCATATATTTT	CASSAWTGPSGNTIYF
TRBJ1-6	NA	NA	TRBV7-3	TGTGCCAGCAGCTTAACACAGTATAATTCACCCCTCCACTTT	CASSLTQYNSPLHF
TRBJ1-5	NA	NA	TRBV6-4	TGTGCCAGCAGTGTCCAGTTCGGGAATCAGCCCCAGCATTTT	CASSVQFGNQPQHF
TRBJ1-5	NA	NA	TRBV30	TGTGCCTGGGCACCCGGGATAGCACTGCCCCAGCATTTT	CAWAPGIALPQHF
TRBJ2-1	TRBD2	NA	TRBV5-6	TGTGCCAGCAGCATGATAGCGGGAAGCTCCTACAATGAGCAGTTCTTC	CASSMIAGSSYNEQFF
TRBJ1-2	TRBD1	NA	TRBV5-1	TGCGCCAGCAGCTCGGACAGGGGGCTGGATGGCTACACCTTC	CASSSDRGLDGYTF
TRBJ1-1	TRBD1	NA	TRBV3-1/TRBV3-2	TGTGCCAGCAGCTTCGCGACAGGGGTCACTGAAGCTTTCTTT	CASSFATGVTEAFF
TRBJ2-7	TRBD1	NA	TRBV11-2	TGTGCCAGCAGCCCAATATCCCGGGACAGTAAGACCTACGAGCAGTACTTC	CASSPISRDSKTYEQYF
TRBJ2-1	TRBD2	once	TRBV19	TGTGCCAGTAGTAGAACGACTAGCGGGGGGCCGTACAATGAGCAGTTCTTC	CASSRTTSGGPYNEQFF
TRBJ1-2	NA	NA	TRBV7-9	TGTGCCAGCAGCCCACAGGGCCTCTATGGCTACACCTTC	CASSPQGLYGYTF
TRBJ2-7	TRBD2	NA	TRBV10-3	TGTGCCATCAGTGGAGGACTAGCGGGTGCCTCCTACGAGCAGTACTTC	CAISGGLAGASYEQYF
TRBJ1-1	NA	NA	TRBV5-1	TGCGCCAGCAGCTTGTATAGTGCAACTGAAGCTTTCTTT	CASSLYSATEAFF
TRBJ2-7	TRBD1	NA	TRBV27	TGTGCCAGCAGTTGGGGACAGGGGAAGTACGAGCAGTACTTC	CASSWGQGKYEQYF
TRBJ1-2	NA	NA	TRBV5-1	TGCGCCAGCAGGGGAATGAGACAGTTCGGGTATGGCTACACCTTC	CASRGMRQFGYGYTF
TRBJ1-1	NA	NA	TRBV4-1	TGCGCCAGCAGCCTACGGAGCATGAACACTGAAGCTTTCTTT	CASSLRSMNTEAFF
TRBJ2-6	NA	NA	TRBV27	TGTGCCAGCAGTGAAACCGGGACAACCGGGGCCAACGTCCTGACTTTC	CASSETGTTGANVLTF
TRBJ2-7	TRBD1	NA	TRBV30	TGTGCCTGGAGTGGCGGGCAGGGGGTTTCCTACGAGCAGTACTTC	CAWSGGQGVSYEQYF
TRBJ2-7	TRBD1	NA	TRBV4-1	TGCGCCAGCAGCCACCAGACAGGGGACCAATACGAGCAGTACTTC	CASSHQTGDQYEQYF
TRBJ1-3	TRBD1	NA	TRBV15	TGTGCCACCAGCCAGGACAGGGAGGCTGGAAACACCATATATTTT	CATSQDREAGNTIYF
TRBJ1-2	TRBD1	NA	TRBV15	TGTGCCACCAGCAGATCCCCCAAAGACAGGGCCTATGGCTACACCTTC	CATSRSPKDRAYGYTF
TRBJ2-5	NA	NA	TRBV18	TGTGCCAGCTCACCAAATGAGGCAGCCCAAGAGACCCAGTACTTC	CASSPNEAAQETQYF
TRBJ1-3	NA	NA	TRBV9	TGTGCCAGCAGCGCAAGAGGAGGGAAAACTGGAAACACCATATATTTT	CASSARGGKTGNTIYF
TRBJ2-1	NA	NA	TRBV6-5	TGTGCCAGCAGTTACGCCGGACTTGCCTACAATGAGCAGTTCTTC	CASSYAGLAYNEQFF
TRBJ2-2	NA	NA	TRBV19	TGTGCCAGTAGTGTGCAGGGTTACACCGGGGAGCTGTTTTTT	CASSVQGYTGELFF
TRBJ1-4	NA	NA	TRBV19	TGTGCCAGTAGTACCGAGGGGGGGCCTGAAAAACTGTTTTTT	CASSTEGGPEKLFF
TRBJ1-4	NA	once	TRBV19	TGTGCCAGTGGGTTCTTGGGAGATGAAAAACTGTTTTTT	CASGFLGDEKLFF
TRBJ1-4	NA	NA	TRBV5-1	TGCGCCAGCAGCGCGAGTAGCCTTGTTAGGGAAAAACTGTTTTTT	CASSASSLVREKLFF
TRBJ2-5	NA	NA	TRBV6-5	TGTGCCAGCAGTTCCAGACAGAAAGAGACCCAGTACTTC	CASSSRQKETQYF
TRBJ2-1	NA	NA	TRBV4-3	TGCGCCAGCAGCGTAGATAGTGGCCTAGCGAATTACAATGAGCAGTTCTTC	CASSVDSGLANYNEQFF
TRBJ2-3	NA	NA	TRBV11-2	TGTGCCAGCAGCTTATGGACAACTAGCACAGATACGCAGTATTTT	CASSLWTTSTDTQYF
TRBJ2-7	NA	NA	TRBV6-6	TGTGCCAGCAATCATCTAGCGACGAACGAGCAGTACTTC	CASNHLATNEQYF
TRBJ1-5	TRBD1	NA	TRBV30	TGTGCCTGGAGTGTACTGGGACAGGGGGCGAATCAGCCCCAGCATTTT	CAWSVLGQGANQPQHF
TRBJ2-1	TRBD2	NA	TRBV7-2	TGTGCCAGCAGTAGCGGGACGGTCTACTGGGAGCAGTTCTTC	CASSSGTVYWEQFF
TRBJ2-4	NA	NA	TRBV18	TGTGCCAGCTCAAAAGGGTTTGACAGTCGAACCAAAAACATTCAGTACTTC	CASSKGFDSRTKNIQYF
TRBJ2-7	NA	NA	TRBV5-4	TGTGCCAGCAGCTTACAGGGCACCTCCTACGAGCAGTACTTC	CASSLQGTSYEQYF
TRBJ2-7	NA	NA	TRBV9	TGTGCCAGCAGCGTAGATGAGGCCAGCTCCTACGAGCAGTACTTC	CASSVDEASSYEQYF